This T cell receptor (beta chain) was sequenced in a study of radiation and T cells in renal cell carcinoma. Study-level results: From baseline, blood top tumor clonotypes peaked at 2 weeks post-radiation. Pretreatment tumor biopsies were lacking, so baseline clonotypes are unknown.

The table came from immunoSEQ multiplex PCR; TCRdb's copy has only in-frame clones and leaves some out. The table has about 140,000 clones, 70% to 90% seen once; the top ten hold roughly 17%. Trimming removed 6 bases from V and 0 bases from J, with 11 bases in between. Germline CDR1 reads WNHNN; CDR2 reads SYGVQD (reference sequence). This CDR3 has 14 amino acids. As to this clone: The antigen is unknown.

This sample's time point: blood 4 weeks post-SBRT, at nephrectomy. Noted treatment: 15 Gy SBRT to primary tumor, nephrectomy 4 weeks later. Nephrectomy followed 15 Gy stereotactic body radiation by 4 weeks. Serial blood draws occurred at baseline and 2 and 4 weeks post-SBRT. The rearrangement uses TRBV10-1 and TRBJ1-2, with D unclear. The source was blood, collected from a patient whose treatment included radiotherapy and nephrectomy. The source is a woman between 45 and 60 years old with renal cell carcinoma. The CDR3 loop is CASSPDATNYGYTF. DNA for the CDR3: TGCGCCAGCAGCCCGGACGCAACTAACTATGGCTACACCTTC.